Presented here are 7 T cell receptor beta chains from one specimen sequenced in a study of shared clonotypes between healthy human individuals. Produced via immunoSEQ multiplex PCR; TCRdb's table is partial and in-frame only. The sample contains 2.3 million or so clones, approximately 93% of which appear only once. Sequencing input: naive CD4+ T cells from PBMCs. Stated subset: CD45RA+ positively selected. Receptors were obtained from a young man in good health. Some clones in this sample may be carry-over from other donors' samples.

This chain joins TRBV5-1 and TRBJ2-3; 10 bases are a match to TRBD2. CDR3 length: 16 amino acids. V dropped 4 bases and J dropped 8; count of bases not matched to a gene: 13. CDR1 SGHRS and CDR2 YFSETQ come from the germline V gene. The CDR3 DNA reads as TGCGCCAGCAGCGTGGGACTAGCGTTGGCAGGGGGTACGCAGTATTTT. This translates into CASSVGLALAGGTQYF.

This chain connects TRBV20-1 to TRBJ1-2; 7 bases align to TRBD1. The V gene end was trimmed by 6 bases and the J gene end by 8 bases; junction bases not matched to a gene: 6. This CDR3 is 11 amino acids long. Germline CDR1 is DFQATT and CDR2 is SNEGSKA (reference sequence). CDR3: CSARHRGGYTF. The CDR3 DNA reads as TGCAGTGCCCGGCACAGGGGCGGCTACACCTTC.

J is TRBJ2-7 and V is TRBV28; 14 nucleotides match TRBD2. The CDR3 runs 18 residues. Germline CDR1 and CDR2: MDHEN and SYDVKM. With V trimmed by 1 base and J by 2 bases, 7 bases remained unmatched. This chain's CDR3 is CASSLSGTSGRLAYEQYF. The CDR3 DNA follows: TGTGCCAGCAGTTTATCGGGGACTAGCGGGAGATTAGCCTACGAGCAGTACTTC.

This rearrangement joins TRBV7-3 to TRBJ2-1; D unclear. Trimming removed 1 base from V and 6 bases from J, with 7 bases in between. CDR1 is SGHTA and CDR2 is FQGTGA in the germline V gene. This CDR3 has 13 residues. The chain's CDR3 is CASSLSLSNEQFF. CDR3 in DNA: TGTGCCAGCAGCTTAAGTTTGAGCAATGAGCAGTTCTTC.

The rearrangement uses TRBV7-2 and TRBJ2-3; D remains unclear. The ends were cut back, 1 base at V and 8 bases at J, with 10 bases in the middle. The CDR3 totals 13 residues. CDR1 and CDR2 (germline): SGHTA, FQGNSA. CDR3 in DNA: TGTGCCAGCAGCTTAGAGCCCTACGCTACGCAGTATTTT. It specifies CASSLEPYATQYF.

This CDR3 reads CASSSRGLGANVLTF. The CDR3 nucleotides are TGTGCCAGCAGTTCGCGGGGGCTCGGGGCCAACGTCCTGACTTTC. The rearrangement joins TRBV27 to TRBJ2-6, with D possibly being TRBD2 (7 bases). This CDR3 comprises 15 residues. Germline V gene sequence: CDR1 MNHEY, CDR2 SMNVEV (reference sequence). The V end was cut by 4 bases, the J end by 4 bases, with 11 bases between. The whole variable domain, filled in from reference TRBV27 and TRBJ2-6, reads EAQVTQNPRYLITVTGKKLTVTCSQNMNHEYMSWYRQDPGLGLRQIYYSMNVEVTDKGDVPEGYKVSRKEKRNFPLILESPSPNQTSLYFCASSSRGLGANVLTFGAGSRLTVL.

The chain carries TRBV5-1 and TRBJ2-7; perhaps TRBD1 as D (5 bases). V was shortened by 4 bases and J by 2 bases, with 13 bases between the two germline ends. CDR1 SGHRS and CDR2 YFSETQ come from the germline V gene. CDR3 size: 14 residues. The DNA of the CDR3 is TGCGCCAGCAGCGGGGCGCCGGACGCCTACGAGCAGTACTTC. This translates into CASSGAPDAYEQYF.